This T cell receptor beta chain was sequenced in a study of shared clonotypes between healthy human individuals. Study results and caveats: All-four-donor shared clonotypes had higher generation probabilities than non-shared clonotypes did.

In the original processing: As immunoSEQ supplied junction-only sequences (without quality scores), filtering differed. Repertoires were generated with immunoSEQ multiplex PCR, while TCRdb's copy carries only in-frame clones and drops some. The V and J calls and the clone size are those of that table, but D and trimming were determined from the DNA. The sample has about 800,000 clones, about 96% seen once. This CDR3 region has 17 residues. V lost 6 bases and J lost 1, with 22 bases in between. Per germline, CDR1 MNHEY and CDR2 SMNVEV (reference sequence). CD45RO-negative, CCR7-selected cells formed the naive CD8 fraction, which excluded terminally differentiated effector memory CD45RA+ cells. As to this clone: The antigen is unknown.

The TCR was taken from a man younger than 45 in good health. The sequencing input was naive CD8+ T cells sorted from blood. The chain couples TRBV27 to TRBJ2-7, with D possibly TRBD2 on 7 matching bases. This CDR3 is CASSPGGFAGVSYEQYF. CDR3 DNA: TGTGCCAGCAGCCCGGGGGGCTTCGCGGGAGTGTCCTACGAGCAGTACTTC.